This T cell receptor (beta chain) appears in the sequencing data of a study of cytomegalovirus exposure and HLA in healthy donors. General study points: Association of a missense DCLRE1C variant with TCR beta V- and J-gene trimming was reported in a later analysis. Apparent HLA restriction characterized most CMV-associated TCR beta chains in a later analysis. Donor immune exposure was known only as CMV serostatus. Reports described diagnosis of cytomegalovirus status by the classifier as highly specific and sensitive.

In the case of this clone: Its antigen remains unidentified.

PCR employed 60 Vbeta and 13 Jbeta primers. Method: immunoSEQ multiplex PCR; TCRdb's copy keeps in-frame clones and lacks some. The sample lists fewer than 120,000 clones; about three quarters were seen once. This CDR3 is built from 14 residues. Germline-derived CDR1 and CDR2 are MNHEY and SVGAGI. Trimming removed 4 bases from V and 9 bases from J; junction bases left unmatched: 7. Sample: PBMCs. This sequence was found in a woman aged 60-75 years in good health and CMV-seropositive. The gene calls are TRBV6-5 and TRBJ2-5, with 11 bases aligning to TRBD1. CDR3: CASSSGTGGRSQYF. CDR3 bases: TGTGCCAGCAGTTCCGGGACAGGGGGGAGGTCCCAGTACTTC.